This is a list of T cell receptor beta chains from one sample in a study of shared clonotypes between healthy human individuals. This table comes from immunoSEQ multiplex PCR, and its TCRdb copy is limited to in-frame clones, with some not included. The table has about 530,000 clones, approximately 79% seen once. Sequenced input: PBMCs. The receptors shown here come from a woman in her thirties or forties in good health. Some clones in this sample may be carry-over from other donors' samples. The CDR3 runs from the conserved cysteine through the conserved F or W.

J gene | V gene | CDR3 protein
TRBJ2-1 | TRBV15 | CATSRDFGSLDEQFF
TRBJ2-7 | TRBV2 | CASNRDRGIPQQYF
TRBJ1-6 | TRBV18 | CASSPTRERDRDGSPLHF
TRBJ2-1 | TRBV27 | CASSLRFDGGAPWSEQFF
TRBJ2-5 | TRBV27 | CASSRDRARVETQYF
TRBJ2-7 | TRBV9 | CASSVTWVGEQYF
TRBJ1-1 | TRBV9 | CASSQGGNTEAFF
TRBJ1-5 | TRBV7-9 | CASSLDAQPQHF
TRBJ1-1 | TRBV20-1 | CSARDRTEAFF
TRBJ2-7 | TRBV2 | CASSEMGTSGSEQYF
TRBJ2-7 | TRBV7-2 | CASSLDRGRTYEQYF
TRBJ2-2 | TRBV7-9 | CASSSGHSGELFF
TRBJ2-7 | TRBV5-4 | CASSPWTGEEQYF
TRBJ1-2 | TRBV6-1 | CASSRDRGFYGYTF
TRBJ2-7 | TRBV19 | CASSMGRPTSSYEQYF
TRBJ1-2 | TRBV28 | CASRTTGVGGYTF
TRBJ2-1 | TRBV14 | CASSPPTSGRVTYNEQFF
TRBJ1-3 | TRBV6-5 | CASSDRQGDTIYF
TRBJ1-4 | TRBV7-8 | CASSSGQAPNEKLFF
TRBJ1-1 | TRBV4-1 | CASSHYGTGYTEAFF
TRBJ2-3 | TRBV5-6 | CASSPAGGDTQYF
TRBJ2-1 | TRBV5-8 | CASSLGPAAYNEQFF
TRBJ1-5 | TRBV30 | CAWSPLGQGGLVRPQHF
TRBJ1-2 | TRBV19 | CASSHRQSGAQGGYTF
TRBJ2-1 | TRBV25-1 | CASSAGTNLRAYNEQFF
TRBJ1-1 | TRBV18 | CASSSGPLEHTEAFF
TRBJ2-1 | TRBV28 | CATLAGTGNEQFF
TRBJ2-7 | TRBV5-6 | CASSPGLAGYEQYF
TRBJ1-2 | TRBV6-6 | CASALTGTNYGYTF
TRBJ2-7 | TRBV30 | CAWAPVVAYEQYF
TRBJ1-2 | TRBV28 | CASSFIGLGGSLDYGYTF
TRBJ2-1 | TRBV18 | CASSPTDYPGQFF
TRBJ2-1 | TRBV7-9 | CASRGGGRDNEQFF
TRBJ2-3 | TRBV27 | CASSPSGLAGAPWKADTQYF
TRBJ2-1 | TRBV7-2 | CASSLTSRYNEQFF
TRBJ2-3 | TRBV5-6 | CASSYSTDTQYF
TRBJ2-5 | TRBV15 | CATSRPGLIQETQYF